These 23 T cell receptor beta chains came from one sample sequenced in a study of blood T cell repertoires in COVID-19. Generated by immunoSEQ multiplex PCR, the TCRdb table keeps only in-frame clones and is missing some. Among approximately 80,000 clones listed, around three quarters were seen once. Source material: peripheral blood. Receptor source: a man aged 45 to 65 with active or convalescent COVID-19.

This clone was recorded many times. The chain uses TRBV4-1 and TRBJ2-1, with a tentative D call TRBD2 (6 bases). The CDR3 extends over 13 amino acids. Germline V gene lookup returns CDR1 MGHRA and CDR2 YSYEKL. Trimming pared 1 base from V and 9 bases from J, leaving 10 bases between. Here the CDR3 DNA reads TGCGCCAGCAGCCAAGGACTAGGGATTGAGCAGTTCTTC. Translated: CASSQGLGIEQFF.

The chain employs TRBV28 and TRBJ1-4, with 8 bases aligning to TRBD1. After removal of 4 bases from V and 8 bases from J, the junction contained 12 bases not matched to a gene. The CDR3 is 16 amino acids. CDR1 is MDHEN and CDR2 is SYDVKM in the germline V gene. CDR3 nucleotides: TGTGCCAGCAGTTACCCCGCAGGGGGCGGAGGGGAAAAACTGTTTTTT. Encoded protein: CASSYPAGGGGEKLFF.

CDR3 residues: CASSPGSGASRETQYF. The DNA for the CDR3 is TGTGCCAGCTCACCCGGGAGCGGGGCCTCCCGTGAGACCCAGTACTTC. The V gene is TRBV18, the J gene TRBJ2-5, with TRBD2 matching over 7 bases. CDR3 size: 16 residues. Germline V gene lookup returns CDR1 KGHSH and CDR2 LQKENI. Losses at the gene ends were 3 bases for V and 5 bases for J; bases not matched to a gene: 12.

This chain links TRBV3-1 (or the pseudogene TRBV3-2) with TRBJ2-7; 7 nucleotides match TRBD2. This CDR3 is built from 14 residues. Germline-derived CDR1 and CDR2 are LGHDT and YNNKEL (reference sequence). The V and J ends lost 1 base and 3 bases, in that order; junction bases with no gene match: 3. This CDR3 reads CASSQGGGRYEQYF. The CDR3, as DNA: TGTGCCAGCAGCCAAGGCGGGGGTCGCTACGAGCAGTACTTC.

The gene calls are TRBV5-4 and TRBJ2-3, with TRBD2 identical over 11 bases. Losses at the gene ends were 2 bases for V and 7 bases for J; bases not matched to a gene: 3. The CDR3 loop spans 14 amino acids. The germline V gene has CDR1 SGHNT and CDR2 YYREEE (reference sequence). In DNA, the CDR3 is TGTGCCAGCAGCTTAGGGACTAGCGGAAATACGCAGTATTTT. Its protein is CASSLGTSGNTQYF.

This clone was observed a few times. The chain carries TRBV7-2 and TRBJ1-1, with D unresolved. V lost 9 bases and J 3 bases, leaving 11 bases between the germline ends. The CDR3 runs 12 residues. Germline V CDR1 and CDR2: SGHTA, FQGNSA. The CDR3 sequence: CASTHGDTEAFF. DNA of the CDR3: TGTGCCAGTACACATGGAGACACTGAAGCTTTCTTT.

This chain connects TRBV5-4 to TRBJ2-5, with 12 bases that match TRBD2. Germline V gene data show CDR1 as SGHNT and CDR2 as YYREEE (reference sequence). CDR3 length equals 17 residues. Trimming took 0 bases from V and 1 from J; bases not matched to a gene: 4. CDR3 sequence: CASSLAPTSGSQETQYF. In nucleotides, the CDR3 is TGTGCCAGCAGCTTGGCGCCGACTAGCGGGAGCCAAGAGACCCAGTACTTC.

The chain carries TRBV23-1 and TRBJ2-7; 9 nucleotides align to TRBD1. Being an ORF, TRBV23-1 has a function that is uncertain. The trim removed 3 bases at V and 5 bases at J, leaving 5 bases unmatched. The CDR3 is 14 residues long. CDR3: CASSHPDRGNEQYF. As DNA, the CDR3 is TGCGCCAGCAGTCACCCTGACAGGGGGAACGAGCAGTACTTC.

This clone was detected only a few times. The rearrangement links TRBV19 to TRBJ1-5, with a weak D call TRBD1 (5 bases). This CDR3 region has 14 residues. Trimming cost V 5 bases and J 6 bases, with 14 bases left between them. From germline, CDR1 is LNHDA and CDR2 SQIVND (reference sequence). The CDR3 sequence: CASSGREGAQPQHF. CDR3 sequence (DNA): TGTGCCAGTAGTGGGAGGGAAGGGGCTCAGCCCCAGCATTTT.

The V and J genes are TRBV2 and TRBJ1-4, with D possibly being TRBD1 (5 bases). The V gene's germline CDR1 is SNHLY and CDR2 FYNNEI. The V gene lost 9 bases and the J gene lost 8 bases, with 19 bases spanning the gap. The CDR3 spans 14 residues. Here the CDR3 DNA reads TGTGCCAGATCCCTGGGGGGGATTGGGGAAAAACTGTTTTTT. Its translation: CARSLGGIGEKLFF. The variable domain in full, with the rest retrieved from reference TRBV2 and TRBJ1-4, is EPEVTQTPSHQVTQMGQEVILRCVPISNHLYFYWYRQILGQKVEFLVSFYNNEISEKSEIFDDQFSVERPDGSNFTLKIRSTKLEDSAMYFCARSLGGIGEKLFFGSGTQLSVL.

This sequence joins TRBV7-9 and TRBJ2-3; D not certain. Germline assignment: CDR1 SEHNR and CDR2 FQNEAQ (reference sequence). This CDR3 region has 17 residues. Trimming took 7 bases from V and 0 from J, leaving 20 bases between them. CDR3 region: CASTQARVPTSTDTQYF. The CDR3 DNA sequence: TGTGCCAGCACCCAAGCTCGGGTCCCGACTAGCACAGATACGCAGTATTTT.

This rearrangement joins TRBV4-2 to TRBJ1-1, with D tentatively TRBD1 (5 bases). The CDR3 extends over 15 amino acids. V was clipped by 5 bases and J by 5 bases, with 18 bases between them. From germline, CDR1 is LGHNA and CDR2 YNFKEQ. The CDR3 is CASSSPRGMVTEAFF. The CDR3 DNA follows: TGTGCCAGCAGCTCTCCGCGGGGGATGGTTACTGAAGCTTTCTTT.

The CDR3, as DNA: TGTGCCACCAGCACCCTATCTAGCGGGGGGACCATAGCCAAAAACATTCAGTACTTC. Translation: CATSTLSSGGTIAKNIQYF. The J gene is TRBJ2-4, the V gene TRBV15, with 11 bases fitting TRBD2. Germline CDR1 and CDR2: LNHNV and YYDKDF (reference sequence). CDR3 length equals 19 residues. The V segment lost 4 bases and the J segment 0 bases; nucleotides outside the gene matches: 11.

V gene TRBV27 combines with J gene TRBJ2-7, with D unclear. V lost 7 bases and J lost 2, with 9 bases in between. The CDR3 loop spans 12 amino acids. Germline V lookup: CDR1 MNHEY, CDR2 SMNVEV (reference sequence). The CDR3 bases are TGTGCCAGCACCTCCCCCCCCTACGAGCAGTACTTC. It specifies CASTSPPYEQYF.

The genes are TRBV19 and TRBJ1-1; no firm D call. Germline CDR1 reads LNHDA; CDR2 reads SQIVND (reference sequence). The CDR3 runs to 16 residues. V lost 7 bases to trimming and J lost 4 bases, with 22 bases between them. CDR3 sequence (DNA): TGTGCCAGTACCAATCCCCGGGGAAGAGAGGGCACTGAAGCTTTCTTT. Translating gives CASTNPRGREGTEAFF. The whole variable domain, remainder taken from reference TRBV19 and TRBJ1-1, is DGGITQSPKYLFRKEGQNVTLSCEQNLNHDAMYWYRQDPGQGLRLIYYSQIVNDFQKGDIAEGYSVSREKKESFPLTVTSAQKNPTAFYLCASTNPRGREGTEAFFGQGTRLTVV.

This clone was observed a few times. This chain uses TRBV25-1 with TRBJ2-7; maybe TRBD2 (6 bases). Germline V gene sequence: CDR1 MGHDK, CDR2 SYGVNS. This CDR3 is built from 13 residues. The V end was cut by 6 bases, the J end by 2 bases, with 11 bases between. CDR3 nucleotides: TGTGCCAGCAGGTCTCTAGCGCCCTACGAGCAGTACTTC. Translated: CASRSLAPYEQYF.

This clone was seen a few times. The chain uses TRBV5-6 and TRBJ1-6; D gene ambiguous. With 0 bases removed from V and 3 bases from J, the gap between germline ends came to 10 bases. Germline V lookup: CDR1 SGHDT, CDR2 YYEEEE. The CDR3 runs 16 residues. CDR3 DNA: TGTGCCAGCAGCTTGGCGGGAGAAGACTATAATTCACCCCTCCACTTT. Protein product: CASSLAGEDYNSPLHF.

This sequence joins TRBV30 and TRBJ2-7; 9 nucleotides align to TRBD1. V was pared by 3 bases and J by 6 bases, with 9 bases of the junction left unmatched. The V gene's germline CDR1 is GTSNPN and CDR2 SVGIG (reference sequence). This CDR3 region has 14 residues. The CDR3 DNA is TGTGCCTGGAGGGGACAGGGCTACGTTGGCGAGCAGTACTTC. It codes for CAWRGQGYVGEQYF. Together with reference TRBV30 and TRBJ2-7, the CDR3 gives the full variable domain: SQTIHQWPATLVQPVGSPLSLECTVEGTSNPNLYWYRQAAGRGLQLLFYSVGIGQISSEVPQNLSASRPQDRQFILSSKKLLLSDSGFYLCAWRGQGYVGEQYFGPGTRLTVT.

The J gene is TRBJ2-3, the V gene TRBV3-1 (or the pseudogene TRBV3-2); the D gene is possibly TRBD1 (6 bases). Trimming removed 4 bases at V and 2 bases at J, with 13 bases between. The length of the CDR3 is 15 residues. The V gene's germline CDR1 is LGHDT and CDR2 YNNKEL (reference sequence). CDR3 protein: CASSRGQFSTDTQYF. The CDR3 DNA reads as TGTGCCAGCAGCCGTGGACAGTTCTCCACAGATACGCAGTATTTT.

The rearrangement uses TRBV24-1 and TRBJ2-3, with TRBD1 identical over 7 bases. The CDR3 covers 15 residues. In germline, CDR1 is KGHDR, CDR2 SFDVKD. V was clipped by 3 bases and J by 0 bases; unmatched bases: 2. The CDR3 DNA is TGTGCCACCAGTGATCCGACAGGGAGCACAGATACGCAGTATTTT. Its translation is CATSDPTGSTDTQYF.

This clone was recorded only once. The chain is built from TRBV19 and TRBJ2-7; TRBD1 might be the D (6 bases). CDR1 is LNHDA and CDR2 is SQIVND in the germline V gene (reference sequence). The CDR3 length is 13 residues. The V and J ends lost 10 bases and 3 bases respectively, with 16 bases between them. CDR3 loop: CATKSLTGYEQYF. CDR3 nucleotides: TGTGCCACTAAGTCCCTGACAGGCTACGAGCAGTACTTC.

CDR3 region: CASSFPADYGYTF. In DNA, the CDR3 is TGTGCCAGCAGCTTTCCTGCGGACTATGGCTACACCTTC. The chain has TRBV5-6 and TRBJ1-2; D is unclear. The CDR3 has 13 amino acids. V was shortened by 2 bases and J by 3 bases, with 8 bases between the two germline ends. Germline CDR1 SGHDT, CDR2 YYEEEE.

The chain is built from TRBV6-5 and TRBJ2-1, with D perhaps matching TRBD2 (7 bases). CDR3 length: 13 amino acids. Germline CDR1 reads MNHEY; CDR2 reads SVGAGI. V lost 10 bases and J 9 bases, leaving 19 bases between the germline ends. DNA of the CDR3: TGTGCCACCAAAAGGGGGGGTTTGGGTGAGCAGTTCTTC. It yields the protein CATKRGGLGEQFF.